This T cell receptor beta chain is drawn from a study of sequential checkpoint blockade in melanoma. The length of the CDR3 is 13 residues. CDR1 and CDR2 from the germline V gene are LNHDA and SQIVND (reference sequence). The ends lost 4 bases at V and 7 bases at J; junction bases unmatched: 3. The protocol was immunoSEQ multiplex PCR, while the TCRdb copy is restricted to in-frame clones and leaves out a portion. This table holds 20,000 to 25,000 clones, approximately 78% found once. Treatment defined: randomized to nivolumab then ipilimumab (arm A) or the reverse (arm B). The starting material was CD8+ T cells sorted from blood (inferred from file names), obtained from a patient given nivolumab and ipilimumab in sequence. The chain has TRBV19 and TRBJ1-4, with 7 nucleotides matching TRBD1. This sequence was found in a human donor with melanoma. CDR3 residues: CASSTGTVEKLFF. CDR3 sequence (DNA): TGTGCCAGTAGTACCGGGACAGTTGAAAAACTGTTTTTT.